The TCR beta chain under discussion was sequenced for a study of control samples from healthy donors and cancer patients. Profiling relied on immunoSEQ multiplex PCR, and the TCRdb table lists in-frame clones only, not all of them. Seen here are roughly 200,000 clones, 90% to 95% observed once, and the top ten hold approximately 1.6%. CDR1 and CDR2 (germline): SGHRS, YFSETQ. The CDR3 extends over 14 amino acids. V lost 4 bases to trimming and J lost 1 base, with 11 bases between them. Sequencing was done on a sample of blood. This sequence joins TRBV5-1 and TRBJ1-1; the D is unclear. This TCR came from a man aged 45-65 years in good health. The CDR3 region has the DNA TGCGCCAGCAGCCTGCAGACTACGAACACTGAAGCTTTCTTT. The encoded protein is CASSLQTTNTEAFF.